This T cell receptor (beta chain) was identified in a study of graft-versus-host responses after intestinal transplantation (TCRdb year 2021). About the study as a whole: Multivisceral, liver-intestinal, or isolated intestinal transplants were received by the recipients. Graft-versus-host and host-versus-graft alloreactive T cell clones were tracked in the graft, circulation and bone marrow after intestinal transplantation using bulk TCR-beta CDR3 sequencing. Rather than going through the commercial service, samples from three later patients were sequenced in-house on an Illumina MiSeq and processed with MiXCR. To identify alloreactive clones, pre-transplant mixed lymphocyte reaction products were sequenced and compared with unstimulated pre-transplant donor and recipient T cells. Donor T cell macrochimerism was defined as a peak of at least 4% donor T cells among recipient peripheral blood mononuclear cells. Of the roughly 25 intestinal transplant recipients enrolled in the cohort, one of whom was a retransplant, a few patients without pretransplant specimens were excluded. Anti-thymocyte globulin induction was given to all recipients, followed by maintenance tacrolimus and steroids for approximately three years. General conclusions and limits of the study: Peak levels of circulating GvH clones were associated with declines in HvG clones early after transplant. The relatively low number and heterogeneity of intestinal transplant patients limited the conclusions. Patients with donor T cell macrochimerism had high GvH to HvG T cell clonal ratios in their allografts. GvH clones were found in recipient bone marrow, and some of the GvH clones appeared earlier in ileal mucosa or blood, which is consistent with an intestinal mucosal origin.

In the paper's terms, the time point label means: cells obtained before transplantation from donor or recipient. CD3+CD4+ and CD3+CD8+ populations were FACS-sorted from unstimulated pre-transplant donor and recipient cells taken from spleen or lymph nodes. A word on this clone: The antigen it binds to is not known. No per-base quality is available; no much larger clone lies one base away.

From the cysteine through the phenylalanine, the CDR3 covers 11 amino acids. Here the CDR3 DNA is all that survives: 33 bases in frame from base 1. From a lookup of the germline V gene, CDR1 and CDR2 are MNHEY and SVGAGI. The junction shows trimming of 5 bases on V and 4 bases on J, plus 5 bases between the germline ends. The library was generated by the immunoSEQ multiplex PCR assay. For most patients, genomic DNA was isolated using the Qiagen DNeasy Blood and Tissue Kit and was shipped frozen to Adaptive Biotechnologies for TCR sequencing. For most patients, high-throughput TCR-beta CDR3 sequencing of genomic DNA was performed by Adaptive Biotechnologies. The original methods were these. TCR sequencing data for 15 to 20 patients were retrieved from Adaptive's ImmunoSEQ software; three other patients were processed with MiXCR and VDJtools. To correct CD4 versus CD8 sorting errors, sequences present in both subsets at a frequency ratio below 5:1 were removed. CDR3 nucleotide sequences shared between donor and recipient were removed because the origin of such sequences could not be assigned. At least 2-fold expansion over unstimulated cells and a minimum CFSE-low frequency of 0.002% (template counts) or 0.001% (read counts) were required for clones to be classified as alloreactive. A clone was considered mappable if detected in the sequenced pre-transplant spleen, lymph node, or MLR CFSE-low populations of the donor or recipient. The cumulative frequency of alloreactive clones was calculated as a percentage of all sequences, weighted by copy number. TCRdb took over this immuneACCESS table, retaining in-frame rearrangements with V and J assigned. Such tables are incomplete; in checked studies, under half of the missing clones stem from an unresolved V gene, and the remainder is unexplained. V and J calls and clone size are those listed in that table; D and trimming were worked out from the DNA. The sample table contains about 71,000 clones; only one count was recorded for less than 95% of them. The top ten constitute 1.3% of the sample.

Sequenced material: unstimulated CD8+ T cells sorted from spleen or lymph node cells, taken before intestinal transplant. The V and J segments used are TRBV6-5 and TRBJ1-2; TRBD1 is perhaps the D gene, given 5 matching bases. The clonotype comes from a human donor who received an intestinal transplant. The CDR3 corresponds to CASSDSYGYTF. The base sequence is TGTGCCAGCAGTGACAGCTATGGCTACACCTTC.